Below, one T cell receptor (beta chain) is given with its context. No antigen is known for it. The naive CD8 subset, CD45RO-negative cells positively selected for CCR7, excluded terminally differentiated effector memory CD45RA+ cells. These data originate in a study of shared clonotypes between healthy human individuals. General study results and limits: At large depth, rarefaction still showed sorted-subset sequencing to be incomplete.

The authors distributed each subset's genomic DNA evenly over several immunoSEQ plates. TCRdb keeps only in-frame clones here, not all; method: immunoSEQ multiplex PCR. The table shows roughly 650,000 clones, with about 96% occurring only once. The germline V gene encodes CDR1 MDHEN and CDR2 SYDVKM. CDR3 size: 14 residues. The germline V and J ends were trimmed by 3 bases and 3 bases, with 9 bases remaining between them. Sequenced material: naive CD8+ T cells sorted from blood. This receptor was identified in a woman aged 25-40 years in good health. The J gene is TRBJ1-5, the V gene TRBV28; maybe TRBD1 (5 bases). Here the CDR3 reads CASSFLGTNQPQHF. CDR3 bases: TGTGCCAGCAGTTTTTTGGGGACCAATCAGCCCCAGCATTTT.